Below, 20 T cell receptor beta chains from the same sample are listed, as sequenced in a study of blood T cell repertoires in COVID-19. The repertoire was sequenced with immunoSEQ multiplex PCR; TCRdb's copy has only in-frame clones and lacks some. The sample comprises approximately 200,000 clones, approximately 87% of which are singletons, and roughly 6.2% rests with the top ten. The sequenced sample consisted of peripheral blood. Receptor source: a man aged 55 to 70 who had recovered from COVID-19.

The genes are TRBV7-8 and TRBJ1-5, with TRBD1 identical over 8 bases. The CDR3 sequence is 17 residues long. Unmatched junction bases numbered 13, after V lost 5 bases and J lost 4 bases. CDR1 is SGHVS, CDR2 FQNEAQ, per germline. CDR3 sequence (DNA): TGTGCCAGCAGCCATATGACAGGGGAGTTAAATAATCAGCCCCAGCATTTT. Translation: CASSHMTGELNNQPQHF.

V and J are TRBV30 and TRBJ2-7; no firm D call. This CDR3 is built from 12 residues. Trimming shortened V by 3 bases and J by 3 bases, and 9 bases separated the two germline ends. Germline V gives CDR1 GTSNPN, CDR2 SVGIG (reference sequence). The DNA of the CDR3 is TGTGCCTGGAGCCAGGATGGCTACGAGCAGTACTTC. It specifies CAWSQDGYEQYF.

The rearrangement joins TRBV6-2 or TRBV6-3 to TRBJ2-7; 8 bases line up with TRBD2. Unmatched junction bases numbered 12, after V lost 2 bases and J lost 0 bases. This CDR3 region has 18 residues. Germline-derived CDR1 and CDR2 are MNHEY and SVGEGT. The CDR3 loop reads CASSYPRVSGNSSYEQYF. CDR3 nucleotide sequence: TGTGCCAGCAGTTACCCCAGAGTTAGCGGGAATTCCTCCTACGAGCAGTACTTC.

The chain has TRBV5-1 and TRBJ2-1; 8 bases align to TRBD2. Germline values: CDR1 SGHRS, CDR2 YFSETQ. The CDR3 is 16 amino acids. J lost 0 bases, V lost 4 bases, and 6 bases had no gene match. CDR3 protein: CASSHKSGSSYNEQFF. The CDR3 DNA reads TGCGCCAGCAGCCACAAAAGCGGGAGCTCCTACAATGAGCAGTTCTTC.

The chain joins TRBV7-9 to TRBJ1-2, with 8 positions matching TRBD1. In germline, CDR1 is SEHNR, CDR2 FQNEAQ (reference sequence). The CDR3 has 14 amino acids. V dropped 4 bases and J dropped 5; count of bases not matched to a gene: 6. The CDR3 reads CASSYQGAGYGYTF. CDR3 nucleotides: TGTGCCAGCAGCTACCAGGGGGCAGGGTATGGCTACACCTTC. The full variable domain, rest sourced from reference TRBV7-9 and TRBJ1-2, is DTGVSQNPRHKITKRGQNVTFRCDPISEHNRLYWYRQTLGQGPEFLTYFQNEAQLEKSRLLSDRFSAERPKGSFSTLEIQRTEQGDSAMYLCASSYQGAGYGYTFGSGTRLTVV.

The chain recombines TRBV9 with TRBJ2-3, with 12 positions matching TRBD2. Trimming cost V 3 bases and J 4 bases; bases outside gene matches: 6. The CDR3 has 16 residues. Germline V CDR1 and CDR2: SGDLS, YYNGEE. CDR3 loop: CASSATGTSGSDTQYF. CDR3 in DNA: TGTGCCAGCAGCGCCACCGGGACTAGCGGGTCAGATACGCAGTATTTT.

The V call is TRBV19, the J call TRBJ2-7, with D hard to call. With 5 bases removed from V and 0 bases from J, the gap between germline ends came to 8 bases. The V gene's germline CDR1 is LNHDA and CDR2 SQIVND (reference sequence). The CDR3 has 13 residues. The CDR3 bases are TGTGCCAGTAGTTTGTCAAACTCCTACGAGCAGTACTTC. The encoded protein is CASSLSNSYEQYF.

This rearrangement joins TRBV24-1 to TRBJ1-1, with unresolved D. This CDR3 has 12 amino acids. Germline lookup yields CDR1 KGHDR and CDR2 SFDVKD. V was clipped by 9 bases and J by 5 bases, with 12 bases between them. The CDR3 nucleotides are TGTGCCACCCGTCCCCGCGAAACTGAAGCTTTCTTT. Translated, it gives CATRPRETEAFF.

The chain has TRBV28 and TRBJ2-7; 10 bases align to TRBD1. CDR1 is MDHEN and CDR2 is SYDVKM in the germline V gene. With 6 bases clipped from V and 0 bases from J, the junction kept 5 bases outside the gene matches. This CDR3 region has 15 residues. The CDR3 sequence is CASSDRGRYSYEQYF. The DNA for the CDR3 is TGTGCCAGCAGCGACAGGGGGCGGTACTCCTACGAGCAGTACTTC.

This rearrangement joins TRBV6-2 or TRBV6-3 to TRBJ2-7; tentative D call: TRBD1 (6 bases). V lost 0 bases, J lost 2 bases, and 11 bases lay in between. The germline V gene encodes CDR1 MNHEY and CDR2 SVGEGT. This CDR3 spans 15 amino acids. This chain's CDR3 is CASSYSDRLPYEQYF. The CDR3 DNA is TGTGCCAGCAGTTACTCTGACAGGTTGCCCTACGAGCAGTACTTC.

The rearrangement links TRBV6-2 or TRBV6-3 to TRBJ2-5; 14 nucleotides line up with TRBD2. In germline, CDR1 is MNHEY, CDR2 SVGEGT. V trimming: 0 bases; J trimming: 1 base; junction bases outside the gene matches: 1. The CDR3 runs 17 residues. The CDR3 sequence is CASSYSTSGRAQETQYF. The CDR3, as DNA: TGTGCCAGCAGTTACTCGACTAGCGGGAGGGCCCAAGAGACCCAGTACTTC.

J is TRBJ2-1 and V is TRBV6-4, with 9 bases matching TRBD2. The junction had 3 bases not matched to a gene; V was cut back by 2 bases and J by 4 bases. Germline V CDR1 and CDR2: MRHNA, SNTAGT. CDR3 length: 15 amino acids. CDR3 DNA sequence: TGTGCCAGCAGTGACCCGACTAGCGGTTACAATGAGCAGTTCTTC. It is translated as CASSDPTSGYNEQFF.

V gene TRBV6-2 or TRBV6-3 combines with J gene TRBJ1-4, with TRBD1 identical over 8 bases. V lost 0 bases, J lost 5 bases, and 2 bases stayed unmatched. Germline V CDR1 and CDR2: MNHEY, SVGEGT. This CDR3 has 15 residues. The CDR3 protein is CASSYSSGGNEKLFF. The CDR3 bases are TGTGCCAGCAGTTACTCGTCAGGGGGCAATGAAAAACTGTTTTTT.

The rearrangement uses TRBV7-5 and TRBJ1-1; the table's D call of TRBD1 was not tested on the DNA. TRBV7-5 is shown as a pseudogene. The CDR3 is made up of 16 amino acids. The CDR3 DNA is TGTGCCAGGGCAGTCAAACCGACAGGACTGAACACTGAAGCTTTCTTT. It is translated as CARAVKPTGLNTEAFF.

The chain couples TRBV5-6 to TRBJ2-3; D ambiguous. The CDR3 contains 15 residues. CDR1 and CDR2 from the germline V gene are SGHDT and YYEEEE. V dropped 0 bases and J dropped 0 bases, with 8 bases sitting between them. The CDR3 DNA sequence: TGTGCCAGCAGCTTGGGGGCCACTAGCACAGATACGCAGTATTTT. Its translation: CASSLGATSTDTQYF.

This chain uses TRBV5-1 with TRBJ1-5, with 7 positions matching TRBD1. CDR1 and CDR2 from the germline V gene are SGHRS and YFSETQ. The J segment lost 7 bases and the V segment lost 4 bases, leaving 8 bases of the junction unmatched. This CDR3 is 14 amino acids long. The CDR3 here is CASSDREGGQPQHF. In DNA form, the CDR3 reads TGCGCCAGCAGCGACAGGGAAGGGGGACAGCCCCAGCATTTT.

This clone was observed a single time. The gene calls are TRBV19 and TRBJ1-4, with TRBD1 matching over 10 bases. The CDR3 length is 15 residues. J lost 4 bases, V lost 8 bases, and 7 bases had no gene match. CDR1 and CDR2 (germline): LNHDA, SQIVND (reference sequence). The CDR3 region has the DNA TGTGCCAGTTCCGACAGGGGGCTTAGTAATGAAAAACTGTTTTTT. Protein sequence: CASSDRGLSNEKLFF.

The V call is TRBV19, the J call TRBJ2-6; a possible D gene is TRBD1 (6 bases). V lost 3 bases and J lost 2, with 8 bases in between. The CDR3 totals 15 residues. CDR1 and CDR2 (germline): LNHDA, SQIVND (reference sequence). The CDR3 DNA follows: TGTGCCAGTAGTATGACAGGCCCTGGGGCCAACGTCCTGACTTTC. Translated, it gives CASSMTGPGANVLTF.

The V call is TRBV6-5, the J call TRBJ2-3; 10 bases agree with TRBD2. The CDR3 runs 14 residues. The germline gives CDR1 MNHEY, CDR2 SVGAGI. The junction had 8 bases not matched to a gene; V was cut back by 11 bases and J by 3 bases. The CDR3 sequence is CAGRASGGTDTQYF. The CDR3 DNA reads TGTGCCGGCCGGGCTAGCGGGGGTACAGATACGCAGTATTTT.

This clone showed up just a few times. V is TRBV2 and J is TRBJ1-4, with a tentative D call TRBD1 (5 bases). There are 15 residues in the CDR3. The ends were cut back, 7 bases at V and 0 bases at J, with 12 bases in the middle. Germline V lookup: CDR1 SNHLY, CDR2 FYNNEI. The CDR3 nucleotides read TGTGCCAGCATGGAGGGGCGGGCAACTAATGAAAAACTGTTTTTT. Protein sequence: CASMEGRATNEKLFF.